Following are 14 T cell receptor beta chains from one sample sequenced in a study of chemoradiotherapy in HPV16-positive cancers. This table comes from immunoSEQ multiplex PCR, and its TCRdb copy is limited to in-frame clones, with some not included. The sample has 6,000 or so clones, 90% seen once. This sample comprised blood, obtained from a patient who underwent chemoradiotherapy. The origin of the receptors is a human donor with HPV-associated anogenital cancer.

The CDR3 DNA sequence: TGTGCCAGCAGGGCTACGGGAGCCCGTGGGGAGACCCAGTACTTC. Protein product: CASRATGARGETQYF. The V call is TRBV7-8, the J call TRBJ2-5; tentative D call: TRBD2 (6 bases). Per germline, CDR1 SGHVS and CDR2 FQNEAQ. Trimming stripped 6 bases from V and 5 bases from J, with 19 bases between. The CDR3 runs to 15 residues. Looking up the rest from reference TRBV7-8 and TRBJ2-5 gives the full variable domain: GAGVSQSPRYKVAKRGQDVALRCDPISGHVSLFWYQQALGQGPEFLTYFQNEAQLDKSGLPSDRFFAERPEGSVSTLKIQRTQQEDSAVYLCASRATGARGETQYFGPGTRLLVL.

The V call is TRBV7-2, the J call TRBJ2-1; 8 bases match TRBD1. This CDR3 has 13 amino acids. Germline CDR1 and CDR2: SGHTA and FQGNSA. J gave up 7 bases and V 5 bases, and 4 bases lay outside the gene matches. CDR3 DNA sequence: TGTGCCAGCAGCGGACAGGGATGGAATGAGCAGTTCTTC. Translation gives CASSGQGWNEQFF.

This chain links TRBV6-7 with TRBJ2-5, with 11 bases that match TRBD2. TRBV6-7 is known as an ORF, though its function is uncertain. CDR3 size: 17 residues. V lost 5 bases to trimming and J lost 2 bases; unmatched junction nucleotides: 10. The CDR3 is CASSKASGGLIQETQYF. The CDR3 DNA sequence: TGTGCCAGCAGTAAAGCTAGCGGGGGGCTAATACAAGAGACCCAGTACTTC.

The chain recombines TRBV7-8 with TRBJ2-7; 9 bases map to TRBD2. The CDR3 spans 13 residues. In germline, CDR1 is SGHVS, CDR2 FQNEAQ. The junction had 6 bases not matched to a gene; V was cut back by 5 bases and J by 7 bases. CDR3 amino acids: CASSRTSEWEQYF. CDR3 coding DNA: TGTGCCAGCAGCCGGACTAGCGAATGGGAGCAGTACTTC.

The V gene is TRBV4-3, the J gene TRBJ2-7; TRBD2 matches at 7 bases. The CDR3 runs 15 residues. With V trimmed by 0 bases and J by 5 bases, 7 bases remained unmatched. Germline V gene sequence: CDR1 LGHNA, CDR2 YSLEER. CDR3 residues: CASSQDGRGWDEQYF. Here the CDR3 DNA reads TGCGCCAGCAGCCAAGATGGGAGGGGCTGGGACGAGCAGTACTTC.

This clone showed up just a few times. CDR3 DNA: TGTGCCAGCAGTGAGTCCTTGGGTTCCTACGAGCAGTACTTC. As protein: CASSESLGSYEQYF. The J gene is TRBJ2-7, the V gene TRBV6-1; no reliable D call. The CDR3 totals 14 residues. Trimming removed 3 bases from V and 1 base from J, with 10 bases in between. CDR1 is MNHNS, CDR2 SASEGT, per germline.

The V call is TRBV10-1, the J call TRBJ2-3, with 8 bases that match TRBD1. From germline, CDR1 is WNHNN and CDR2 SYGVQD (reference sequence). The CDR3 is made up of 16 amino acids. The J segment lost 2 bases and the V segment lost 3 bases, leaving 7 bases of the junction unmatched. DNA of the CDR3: TGCGCCAGCAGTGATCAGGGACAGGAGCTCACAGATACGCAGTATTTT. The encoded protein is CASSDQGQELTDTQYF.

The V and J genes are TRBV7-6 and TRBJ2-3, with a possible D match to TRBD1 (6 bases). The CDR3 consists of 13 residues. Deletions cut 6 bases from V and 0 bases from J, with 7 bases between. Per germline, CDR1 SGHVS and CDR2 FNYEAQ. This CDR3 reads CASSDRSTDTQYF. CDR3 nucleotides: TGTGCCAGCAGTGACAGGAGCACAGATACGCAGTATTTT.

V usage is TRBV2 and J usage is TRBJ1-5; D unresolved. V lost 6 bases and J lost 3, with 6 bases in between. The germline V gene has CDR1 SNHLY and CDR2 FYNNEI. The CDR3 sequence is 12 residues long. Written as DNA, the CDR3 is TGTGCCAGCAGCAGGCACAATCAGCCCCAGCATTTT. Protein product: CASSRHNQPQHF.

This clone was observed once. The CDR3 loop reads CASSLGVTDTQYF. CDR3 DNA: TGTGCCAGCAGTTTGGGCGTAACAGATACGCAGTATTTT. V gene TRBV27 combines with J gene TRBJ2-3; D is unclear. This CDR3 comprises 13 residues. Trimming stripped 3 bases from V and 3 bases from J, with 7 bases between. Germline V CDR1 and CDR2: MNHEY, SMNVEV (reference sequence).

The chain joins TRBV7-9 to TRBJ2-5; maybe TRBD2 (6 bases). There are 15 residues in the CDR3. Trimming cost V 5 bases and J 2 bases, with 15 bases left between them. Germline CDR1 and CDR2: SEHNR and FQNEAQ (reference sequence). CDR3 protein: CASSPSLALQETQYF. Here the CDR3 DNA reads TGTGCCAGCAGCCCATCGCTAGCGCTACAAGAGACCCAGTACTTC.

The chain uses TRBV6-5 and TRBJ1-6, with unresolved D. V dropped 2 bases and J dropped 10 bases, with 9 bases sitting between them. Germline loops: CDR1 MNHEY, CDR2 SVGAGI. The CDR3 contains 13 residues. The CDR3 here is CASSYEQDSPLHF. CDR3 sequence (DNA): TGTGCCAGCAGTTACGAGCAGGACTCACCCCTCCACTTT.

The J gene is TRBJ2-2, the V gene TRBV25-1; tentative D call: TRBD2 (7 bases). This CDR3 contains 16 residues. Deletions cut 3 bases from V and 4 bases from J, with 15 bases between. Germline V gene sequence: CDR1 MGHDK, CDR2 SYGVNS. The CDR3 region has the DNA TGTGCCAGCAGTGACCTAGGGGGAGGGTCCACCGGGGAGCTGTTTTTT. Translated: CASSDLGGGSTGELFF. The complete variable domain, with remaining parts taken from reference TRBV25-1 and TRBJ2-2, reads EADIYQTPRYLVIGTGKKITLECSQTMGHDKMYWYQQDPGMELHLIHYSYGVNSTEKGDLSSESTVSRIRTEHFPLTLESARPSHTSQYLCASSDLGGGSTGELFFGEGSRLTVL.

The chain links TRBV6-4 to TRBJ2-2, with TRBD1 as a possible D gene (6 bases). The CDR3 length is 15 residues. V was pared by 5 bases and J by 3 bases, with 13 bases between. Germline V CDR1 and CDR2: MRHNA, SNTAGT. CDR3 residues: CASSSQGGYTGELFF. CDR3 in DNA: TGTGCCAGCAGTTCCCAAGGGGGATACACCGGGGAGCTGTTTTTT.